This TCR beta chain came from a study of cytomegalovirus exposure and HLA in healthy donors. General study results and limits: The study listed under 200 cytomegalovirus-associated TCR beta chains. Some segments of the V type, notably TRBV6-2 and TRBV6-3, were excluded as indistinguishable.

Germline V gene lookup returns CDR1 MNHEY and CDR2 SVGAGI. With V trimmed by 6 bases and J by 7 bases, 6 bases remained unmatched. The CDR3 is 15 amino acids. The PCR used 60 Vbeta and 13 Jbeta primers. Profiling relied on immunoSEQ multiplex PCR, and the TCRdb table lists in-frame clones only, not all of them. Of under 200,000 clones in the sample, around 85% are singletons; the top ten hold less than 2.5%. Remarks on this clone: Its antigen is undetermined.

This sequence originates from a woman aged 45-65 years in good health and CMV-seronegative. This chain connects TRBV6-5 to TRBJ2-3, with TRBD2 matching over 14 bases. Source material: PBMCs. The DNA of the CDR3 is TGTGCCAGCAGGGGGACTAGCGGGAGAGTATATACGCAGTATTTT. Amino acids: CASRGTSGRVYTQYF.